These T cell receptor beta chains were read from a single sample in a study of cytomegalovirus exposure and HLA in healthy donors. Method: immunoSEQ multiplex PCR; TCRdb's copy keeps in-frame clones and lacks some. This sample carries 150,000 to 200,000 clones, around 77% of them seen once, and the ten largest clones take approximately 3.7%. The specimen sequenced was PBMCs. The source is a man in his thirties or forties in good health and CMV-seropositive. The CDR3 runs from the conserved cysteine through the conserved F or W. Fields, in order: V gene, clone size, D gene, J gene, CDR3 DNA, CDR3 protein. D genes are given only for firm matches. Clone sizes are given selectively: once, few, many, or a class where the clone is expanded.

V: TRBV5-1
size: .
D: .
J: TRBJ2-5
DNA: TGCGCCAGCAGCTCCCAAGGACAGCTACAAGAGACCCAGTACTTC
CDR3: CASSSQGQLQETQYF

V: TRBV5-1
size: .
D: .
J: TRBJ1-6
DNA: TGCGCCAGCAGCTTGGACGGCAGGGAGGTCTCCTATAATTCACCCCTCCACTTT
CDR3: CASSLDGREVSYNSPLHF

V: TRBV6-1
size: .
D: .
J: TRBJ1-1
DNA: TGTGCCAGCAGTGAGGGACTCACGAACACTGAAGCTTTCTTT
CDR3: CASSEGLTNTEAFF

V: TRBV1
size: .
D: .
J: TRBJ1-5
DNA: TGCACCAGCCCAGGGAGGGCGAGGCAGCCCCAGCATTTT
CDR3: CTSPGRARQPQHF

V: TRBV18
size: .
D: .
J: TRBJ2-3
DNA: TGTGCCAGCTCACCACCCAGGGGAGGGGGCACAGATACGCAGTATTTT
CDR3: CASSPPRGGGTDTQYF

V: TRBV30
size: few
D: .
J: TRBJ1-1
DNA: TGTGCCTGGAGTGTACTAGCAAACAGGCGGGCTTTCTTT
CDR3: CAWSVLANRRAFF

V: TRBV5-1
size: .
D: TRBD2
J: TRBJ2-1
DNA: TGCGCCAGCAGCTTGGTAACGGGGGGGTATCGCAATGAGCAGTTCTTC
CDR3: CASSLVTGGYRNEQFF

V: TRBV19
size: .
D: TRBD2
J: TRBJ2-3
DNA: TGTGCCAGTAGTAGAGCGGGGCGCACAGATACGCAGTATTTT
CDR3: CASSRAGRTDTQYF

V: TRBV7-6
size: .
D: .
J: TRBJ2-3
DNA: TGTGCCAGCAGCTTACCCCCGGCAGATACGCAGTATTTT
CDR3: CASSLPPADTQYF

V: TRBV6-5
size: .
D: .
J: TRBJ1-1
DNA: TGTGCCAGCAGTTACTCAGAGAAACACACTGAAGCTTTCTTT
CDR3: CASSYSEKHTEAFF

V: TRBV9
size: once
D: .
J: TRBJ2-7
DNA: TGTGCCAGCAGCATAGGACAGACCTACGAGCAGTACTTC
CDR3: CASSIGQTYEQYF

V: TRBV4-2
size: .
D: TRBD1
J: TRBJ2-7
DNA: TGTGCCAGCAGCCAAGATCTGGACAGGACCTACGAGCAGTACTTC
CDR3: CASSQDLDRTYEQYF

V: TRBV5-8
size: .
D: .
J: TRBJ1-2
DNA: TGTGCCAGCAGCAAAGACGACAAAAACTATGGCTACACCTTC
CDR3: CASSKDDKNYGYTF

V: TRBV29-1
size: once
D: .
J: TRBJ1-1
DNA: TGCAGCGGGGGGAGGCCGGCGGACACTGAAGCTTTCTTT
CDR3: CSGGRPADTEAFF

V: TRBV6-5
size: .
D: TRBD1
J: TRBJ1-4
DNA: TGTGCCAGCAGTTACTTGACAGGGGCCCGCGAAAAACTGTTTTTT
CDR3: CASSYLTGAREKLFF

V: TRBV15
size: .
D: TRBD1
J: TRBJ2-2
DNA: TGTGCCACCAGCACCGGACAGGGCACCGGGGAGCTGTTTTTT
CDR3: CATSTGQGTGELFF

V: TRBV30
size: .
D: .
J: TRBJ1-4
DNA: TGTGCCTCCCCGGACTCAACTAATGAAAAACTGTTTTTT
CDR3: CASPDSTNEKLFF

V: TRBV6-6
size: few
D: .
J: TRBJ1-6
DNA: TGTGCCAGTCGGTCTAGAGGCTCGGGTTCACCCCTCCACTTT
CDR3: CASRSRGSGSPLHF

V: TRBV28
size: .
D: TRBD2
J: TRBJ2-5
DNA: TGTGCCAGCAGTTCCCCACTAGCGAGGCAGGAGACCCAGTACTTC
CDR3: CASSSPLARQETQYF